A single T cell receptor (beta chain) is shown here with its context. The antigen is unknown. This sample is part of a study of cytotoxic CD8 clonotypes in ibrutinib-treated CLL. Study overall: Samples averaged around 280,000 productive templates and some 96,000 productive rearrangements. Overall study findings and caveats: Researchers report that baseline clonality outpaced age-matched healthy donors and tracked circulating CD8+ T-cell counts.

T cells were sequenced at a targeted depth of 1 in 200,000 to 1 in 1 million. Method: immunoSEQ multiplex PCR; TCRdb's copy keeps in-frame clones and lacks some. This repertoire shows 110,000 to 150,000 clones, about 76% found once; its top ten account for 4.5% to 6.5%. The TCR beta libraries used roughly 2.2 micrograms of genomic DNA that came from cryopreserved PBMCs. This CDR3 comprises 15 residues. After removal of 1 base from V and 2 bases from J, the junction contained 3 bases not matched to a gene. Germline V gene sequence: CDR1 SGHTA, CDR2 FQGNSA. The material was PBMCs, obtained after 24 months of ibrutinib treatment. The TCR was taken from a human donor with chronic lymphocytic leukemia. This chain uses TRBV7-2 with TRBJ2-7, with 9 bases lining up with TRBD2. The CDR3 DNA reads TGTGCCAGCAGCTTAGGGCTAGCGGGAACCTACGAGCAGTACTTC. Amino acid sequence: CASSLGLAGTYEQYF.